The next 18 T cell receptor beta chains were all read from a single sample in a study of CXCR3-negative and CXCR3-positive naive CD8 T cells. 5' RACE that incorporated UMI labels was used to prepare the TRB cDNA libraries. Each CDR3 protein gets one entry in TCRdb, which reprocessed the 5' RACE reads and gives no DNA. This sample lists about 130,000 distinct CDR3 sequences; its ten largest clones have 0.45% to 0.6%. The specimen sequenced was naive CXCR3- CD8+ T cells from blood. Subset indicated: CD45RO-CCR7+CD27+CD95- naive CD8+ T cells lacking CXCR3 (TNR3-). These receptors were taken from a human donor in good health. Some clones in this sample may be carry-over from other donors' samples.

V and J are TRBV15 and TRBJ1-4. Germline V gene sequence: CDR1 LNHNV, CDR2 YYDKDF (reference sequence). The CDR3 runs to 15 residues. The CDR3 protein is CATSRGAAANEKLFF. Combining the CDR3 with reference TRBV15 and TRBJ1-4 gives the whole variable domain DAMVIQNPRYQVTQFGKPVTLSCSQTLNHNVMYWYQQKSSQAPKLLFHYYDKDFNNEADTPDNFQSRRPNTSFCFLDIRSPGLGDTAMYLCATSRGAAANEKLFFGSGTQLSVL.

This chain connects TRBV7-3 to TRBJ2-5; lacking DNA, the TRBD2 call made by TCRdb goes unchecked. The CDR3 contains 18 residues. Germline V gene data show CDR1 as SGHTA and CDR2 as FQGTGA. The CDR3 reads CASSLRLAGGIFQETQYF.

CDR3 amino acids: CASSFLTALTDTQYF. The chain combines TRBV7-9 with TRBJ2-3. Germline V CDR1 and CDR2: SEHNR, FQNEAQ (reference sequence). The CDR3 has 15 amino acids. The entire variable domain, with the rest obtained from reference TRBV7-9 and TRBJ2-3, is as follows: DTGVSQNPRHKITKRGQNVTFRCDPISEHNRLYWYRQTLGQGPEFLTYFQNEAQLEKSRLLSDRFSAERPKGSFSTLEIQRTEQGDSAMYLCASSFLTALTDTQYFGPGTRLTVL.

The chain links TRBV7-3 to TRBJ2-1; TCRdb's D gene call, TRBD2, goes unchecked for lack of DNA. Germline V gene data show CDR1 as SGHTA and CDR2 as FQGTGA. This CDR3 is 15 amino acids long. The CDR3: CASSHGLAGGNEKFF.

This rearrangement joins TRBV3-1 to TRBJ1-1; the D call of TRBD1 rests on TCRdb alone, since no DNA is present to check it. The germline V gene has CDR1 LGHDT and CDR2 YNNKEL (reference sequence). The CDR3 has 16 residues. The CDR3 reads CASSQLGGARNTEAFF.

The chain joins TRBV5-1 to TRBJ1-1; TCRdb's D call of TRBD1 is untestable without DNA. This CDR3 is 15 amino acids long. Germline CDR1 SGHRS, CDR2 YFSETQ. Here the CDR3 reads CASSLVDREVPEAFF.

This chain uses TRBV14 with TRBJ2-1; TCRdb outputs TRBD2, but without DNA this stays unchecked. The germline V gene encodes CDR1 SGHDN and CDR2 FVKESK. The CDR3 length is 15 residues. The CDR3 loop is CASSQAASGNNEQFF.

This CDR3 reads CSVEWEFDYGYTF. The V gene is TRBV29-1, the J gene TRBJ1-2. CDR1 is SQVTM, CDR2 ANQGSEA, per germline. The CDR3 is 13 residues long.

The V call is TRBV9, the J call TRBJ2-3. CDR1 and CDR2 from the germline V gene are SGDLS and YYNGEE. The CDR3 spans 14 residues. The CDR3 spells CASSVATSADTQYF.

CDR3 amino acids: CASSHRDKYNEQFF. The chain uses TRBV7-9 and TRBJ2-1; TCRdb calls TRBD1, which cannot be checked without DNA. CDR3 length: 14 amino acids. CDR1 is SEHNR, CDR2 FQNEAQ, per germline (reference sequence).

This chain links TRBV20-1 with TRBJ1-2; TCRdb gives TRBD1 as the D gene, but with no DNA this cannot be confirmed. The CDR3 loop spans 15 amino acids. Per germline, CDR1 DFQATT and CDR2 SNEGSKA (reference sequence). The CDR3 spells CSAILGPPENYGYTF.

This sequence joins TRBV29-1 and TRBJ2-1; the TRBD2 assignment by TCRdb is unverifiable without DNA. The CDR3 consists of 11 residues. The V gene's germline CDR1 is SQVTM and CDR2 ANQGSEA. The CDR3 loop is CSVGRYNEQFF.

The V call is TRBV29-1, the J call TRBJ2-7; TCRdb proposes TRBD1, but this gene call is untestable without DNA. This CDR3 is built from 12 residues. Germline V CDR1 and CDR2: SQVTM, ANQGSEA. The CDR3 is CSVVIGGYEQYF.

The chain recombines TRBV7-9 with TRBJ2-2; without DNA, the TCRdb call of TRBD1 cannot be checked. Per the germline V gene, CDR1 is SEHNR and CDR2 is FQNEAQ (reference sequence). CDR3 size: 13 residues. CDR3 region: CASSSGAPGELFF.

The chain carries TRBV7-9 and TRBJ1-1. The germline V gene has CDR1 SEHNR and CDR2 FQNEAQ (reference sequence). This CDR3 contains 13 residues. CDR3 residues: CASSLGDAIEAFF.

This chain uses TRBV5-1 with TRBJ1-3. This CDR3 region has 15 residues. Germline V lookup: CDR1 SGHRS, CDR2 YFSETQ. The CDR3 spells CASSLEGLDGNTIYF.

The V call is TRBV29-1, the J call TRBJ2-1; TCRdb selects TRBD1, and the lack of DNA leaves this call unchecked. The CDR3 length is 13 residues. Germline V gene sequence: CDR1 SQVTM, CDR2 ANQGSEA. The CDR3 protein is CSARTVTNNEQFF.

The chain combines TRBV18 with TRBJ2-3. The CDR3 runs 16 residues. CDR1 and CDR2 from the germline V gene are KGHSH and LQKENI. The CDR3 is CASSPSAAVTTDTQYF.